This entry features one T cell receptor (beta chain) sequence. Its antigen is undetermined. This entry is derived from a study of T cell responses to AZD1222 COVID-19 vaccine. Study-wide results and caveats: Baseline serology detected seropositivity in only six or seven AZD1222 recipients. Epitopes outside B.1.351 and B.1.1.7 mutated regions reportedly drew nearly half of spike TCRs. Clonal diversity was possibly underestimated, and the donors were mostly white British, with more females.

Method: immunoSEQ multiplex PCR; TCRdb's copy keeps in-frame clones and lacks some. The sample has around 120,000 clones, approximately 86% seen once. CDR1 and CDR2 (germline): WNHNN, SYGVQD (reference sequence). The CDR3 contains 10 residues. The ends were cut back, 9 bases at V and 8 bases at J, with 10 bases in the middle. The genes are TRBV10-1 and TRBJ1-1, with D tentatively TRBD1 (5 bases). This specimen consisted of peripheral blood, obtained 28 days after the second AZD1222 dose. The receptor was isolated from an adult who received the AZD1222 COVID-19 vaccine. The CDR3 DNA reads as TGCGCCAGGGAGGGGCGGGAAGCTTTCTTT. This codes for CAREGREAFF.